The 28 T cell receptor beta chains in this list originate from one sample, sequenced in a study of blood T cell repertoires in COVID-19. TCRdb's table, derived via immunoSEQ multiplex PCR, lists solely in-frame clones and lacks some. The sample includes some 100,000 clones, 70% to 80% of them seen just once. The source material was peripheral blood. The receptors here all came from a woman aged 70 to 79 with acute or convalescent COVID-19.

V gene TRBV19 combines with J gene TRBJ1-5; 8 positions agree with TRBD1. J was trimmed by 0 bases and V by 5 bases; bases with no gene match: 6. Germline V gene data show CDR1 as LNHDA and CDR2 as SQIVND (reference sequence). CDR3 length: 16 residues. CDR3 sequence: CASSLGTGNSNQPQHF. CDR3 nucleotides: TGTGCCAGTAGTCTTGGGACAGGCAATAGCAATCAGCCCCAGCATTTT.

This clone occurred a few times. The rearrangement links TRBV18 to TRBJ1-4, with 10 positions matching TRBD1. Germline CDR1 and CDR2: KGHSH and LQKENI. V was clipped by 3 bases and J by 7 bases; unmatched bases: 5. The CDR3 loop spans 15 amino acids. CDR3 nucleotide sequence: TGTGCCAGCTCACCCCGGACAGGGGGTAGTGAAAAACTGTTTTTT. Its translation is CASSPRTGGSEKLFF.

The rearrangement joins TRBV5-1 to TRBJ2-5; TRBD2 matches at 8 bases. Germline lookup yields CDR1 SGHRS and CDR2 YFSETQ. The CDR3 is 17 amino acids. The junction had 8 bases not matched to a gene; V was cut back by 0 bases and J by 1 base. The CDR3 spells CASSLVRLAGPQETQYF. In nucleotides, the CDR3 is TGCGCCAGCAGCTTGGTTCGGCTAGCGGGCCCCCAAGAGACCCAGTACTTC. Together with reference TRBV5-1 and TRBJ2-5, the CDR3 gives the full variable domain: KAGVTQTPRYLIKTRGQQVTLSCSPISGHRSVSWYQQTPGQGLQFLFEYFSETQRNKGNFPGRFSGRQFSNSRSEMNVSTLELGDSALYLCASSLVRLAGPQETQYFGPGTRLLVL.

The chain uses TRBV7-9 and TRBJ1-1, with 8 bases lining up with TRBD1. The CDR3 spans 13 residues. Per the germline V gene, CDR1 is SEHNR and CDR2 is FQNEAQ (reference sequence). V gave up 0 bases and J gave up 10 bases; unmatched junction bases: 4. CDR3 nucleotide sequence: TGTGCCAGCAGCTTAGCCGGACAGGGCCGAGCTTTCTTT. Its protein is CASSLAGQGRAFF.

The table lists this clone with a count of one. This rearrangement joins TRBV6-2 or TRBV6-3 to TRBJ2-2, with D possibly TRBD2 on 6 matching bases. Per the germline V gene, CDR1 is MNHEY and CDR2 is SVGEGT. This CDR3 is 17 amino acids long. Trimming stripped 3 bases from V and 3 bases from J, with 17 bases between. CDR3 region: CASSYLHWRGHTGELFF. The CDR3 DNA reads TGTGCCAGCAGTTATCTGCACTGGCGGGGACACACCGGGGAGCTGTTTTTT.

The chain employs TRBV12-5 and TRBJ1-6; the D gene is possibly TRBD1 (5 bases). Germline CDR1 and CDR2: LGHNT and FRNRAP. The CDR3 has 17 amino acids. Trimming took off 0 bases at V and 7 bases at J, with 16 bases between the two ends. This chain's CDR3 is CASGLVYAGVGNSPLHF. CDR3 nucleotides: TGTGCTAGTGGTTTGGTATACGCGGGGGTGGGAAATTCACCCCTCCACTTT.

The chain has TRBV5-5 and TRBJ2-1; TRBD2 aligns across 8 bases. In germline, CDR1 is SGHKS, CDR2 YYEKEE (reference sequence). The J segment lost 7 bases and the V segment lost 4 bases, leaving 7 bases of the junction unmatched. This CDR3 comprises 14 residues. CDR3 residues: CASSRGAGGNEQFF. DNA of the CDR3: TGTGCCAGCAGCCGAGGGGCGGGGGGTAATGAGCAGTTCTTC.

The V and J genes are TRBV30 and TRBJ1-1; weak D call: TRBD1 (6 bases). The CDR3 extends over 12 amino acids. Germline V gene sequence: CDR1 GTSNPN, CDR2 SVGIG (reference sequence). Deletions cut 5 bases from V and 1 base from J, with 8 bases between. The CDR3 nucleotides read TGTGCCTGGCGACAGGAGAACACTGAAGCTTTCTTT. Translated: CAWRQENTEAFF.

The J gene is TRBJ1-1, the V gene TRBV19; TRBD1 agrees at 10 bases. Germline CDR1 LNHDA, CDR2 SQIVND (reference sequence). The CDR3 is 15 residues long. V was clipped by 4 bases and J by 6 bases; unmatched bases: 8. The CDR3 protein is CASSTRDRGSPEAFF. DNA of the CDR3: TGTGCCAGTAGTACCCGGGACAGGGGCTCTCCTGAAGCTTTCTTT.

The chain employs TRBV11-3 and TRBJ2-2; maybe TRBD1 (6 bases). The CDR3 sequence is 18 residues long. V dropped 1 base and J dropped 5 bases, with 20 bases sitting between them. Germline V CDR1 and CDR2: SGHNT, YENEEA. The CDR3 reads CASSLVGSQGRGTGELFF. CDR3 nucleotide sequence: TGTGCCAGCAGCTTAGTGGGGTCCCAGGGGCGAGGGACCGGGGAGCTGTTTTTT.

J is TRBJ1-5 and V is TRBV11-3; D is ambiguous. This CDR3 has 15 amino acids. V was pared by 2 bases and J by 5 bases, with 13 bases between. Per germline, CDR1 SGHNT and CDR2 YENEEA. CDR3 region: CASSLPPPLDQPQHF. CDR3 in DNA: TGTGCCAGCAGCTTACCCCCCCCGTTAGATCAGCCCCAGCATTTT.

This chain connects TRBV2 to TRBJ2-7; the D gene is possibly TRBD1 (5 bases). The CDR3 is made up of 13 amino acids. Germline V lookup: CDR1 SNHLY, CDR2 FYNNEI. The V end was cut by 4 bases, the J end by 6 bases, with 13 bases between. Here the CDR3 DNA reads TGTGCCAGCAGTGTAATGCAGGGATCCGAGCAGTACTTC. As protein: CASSVMQGSEQYF.

This clone appeared once. The rearrangement links TRBV5-4 to TRBJ2-7; 7 nucleotides line up with TRBD2. Germline CDR1 SGHNT, CDR2 YYREEE (reference sequence). V was pared by 0 bases and J by 4 bases, with 4 bases of the junction left unmatched. The CDR3 has 14 amino acids. The CDR3 reads CASSLDWGGYEQYF. The CDR3 DNA follows: TGTGCCAGCAGCTTGGATTGGGGGGGATACGAGCAGTACTTC.

The V and J genes are TRBV6-5 and TRBJ2-5, with D maybe TRBD1 (6 bases). Between the trimmed V and J ends, which lost 10 bases and 1 base, there was a span of 19 bases. The CDR3 covers 15 residues. Germline V gene data show CDR1 as MNHEY and CDR2 as SVGAGI. CDR3 DNA sequence: TGTGCCAACCGAATCTCAGGGGAAGTCCAAGAGACCCAGTACTTC. Its protein product is CANRISGEVQETQYF.

This chain uses TRBV29-1 with TRBJ1-2; 7 bases agree with TRBD1. The CDR3 consists of 12 residues. The germline gives CDR1 SQVTM, CDR2 ANQGSEA. Trimming at V came to 7 bases and at J to 4 bases, leaving 6 bases not matched to a gene. CDR3 sequence: CSAQGGSYGYTF. The CDR3 nucleotides read TGCAGCGCCCAAGGGGGCAGCTATGGCTACACCTTC.

The chain recombines TRBV30 with TRBJ1-1; D is undetermined. The CDR3 sequence is 13 residues long. Per the germline V gene, CDR1 is GTSNPN and CDR2 is SVGIG (reference sequence). Trimming shortened V by 5 bases and J by 1 base, and 11 bases separated the two germline ends. The CDR3 region is CAWVQSANTEAFF. The CDR3 DNA follows: TGTGCCTGGGTACAGTCAGCGAACACTGAAGCTTTCTTT. Together with reference TRBV30 and TRBJ1-1, the CDR3 gives the full variable domain: SQTIHQWPATLVQPVGSPLSLECTVEGTSNPNLYWYRQAAGRGLQLLFYSVGIGQISSEVPQNLSASRPQDRQFILSSKKLLLSDSGFYLCAWVQSANTEAFFGQGTRLTVV.

The chain has TRBV6-6 and TRBJ2-7; the D gene is possibly TRBD2 (5 bases). The germline V gene encodes CDR1 MNHNY and CDR2 SVGAGI (reference sequence). This CDR3 is built from 13 residues. V dropped 5 bases and J dropped 2 bases, with 10 bases sitting between them. CDR3 residues: CASSIGLTYEQYV. Here the CDR3 DNA reads TGTGCCAGCAGTATCGGACTTACCTACGAGCAGTACGTC.

The chain couples TRBV25-1 to TRBJ2-5; D uncertain. Germline assignment: CDR1 MGHDK and CDR2 SYGVNS. V gave up 4 bases and J gave up 5 bases, with 8 bases separating them. The CDR3 spans 12 residues. The CDR3 DNA reads TGTGCCAGCAGTGGTCCTCTCGAGACCCAGTACTTC. Translated: CASSGPLETQYF.

This clone was observed once. The V gene is TRBV18, the J gene TRBJ1-5; the D gene is possibly TRBD1 (6 bases). The CDR3 runs to 13 residues. Trimming pared 4 bases from V and 5 bases from J, leaving 9 bases between. Germline CDR1 and CDR2: KGHSH and LQKENI. DNA of the CDR3: TGTGCCAGCTCACAGGGGGGGGATCAGCCCCAGCATTTT. This translates into CASSQGGDQPQHF.

The chain couples TRBV7-9 to TRBJ2-7; no reliable D call. CDR1 is SEHNR and CDR2 is FQNEAQ in the germline V gene (reference sequence). CDR3 length: 13 amino acids. V was trimmed by 1 base and J by 2 bases, leaving 6 bases between them. Here the CDR3 DNA reads TGTGCCAGCAGCTTAGATTCCGCCTACGAGCAGTACTTC. Translating gives CASSLDSAYEQYF.

The V call is TRBV3-1 (or the pseudogene TRBV3-2), the J call TRBJ1-1; 8 nucleotides align to TRBD1. The CDR3 spans 14 residues. The J segment lost 1 base and the V segment lost 4 bases, leaving 2 bases of the junction unmatched. CDR1 and CDR2 from the germline V gene are LGHDT and YNNKEL (reference sequence). CDR3 DNA: TGTGCCAGCAGCCTCGGACAGGGGAACACTGAAGCTTTCTTT. This encodes CASSLGQGNTEAFF.

This clone has only one observation. V and J are TRBV7-2 and TRBJ1-2, with 8 positions matching TRBD1. The CDR3 extends over 16 amino acids. The V gene end was trimmed by 0 bases and the J gene end by 2 bases; junction bases not matched to a gene: 5. Germline assignment: CDR1 SGHTA and CDR2 FQGNSA. The CDR3 bases are TGTGCCAGCAGCTTAGCCTGGACAGGGAAGAACTATGGCTACACCTTC. It encodes CASSLAWTGKNYGYTF.

CDR3 bases: TGTGCCACCAGCAGAGAGAGGACAGGGGTTGAGCCCCAGCATTTT. Translating gives CATSRERTGVEPQHF. The chain combines TRBV15 with TRBJ1-5; 9 nucleotides match TRBD1. Germline V CDR1 and CDR2: LNHNV, YYDKDF (reference sequence). The junction had 5 bases not matched to a gene; V was cut back by 0 bases and J by 8 bases. This CDR3 has 15 amino acids.

The chain links TRBV25-1 to TRBJ1-3; 8 nucleotides line up with TRBD1. Trimming took 4 bases from V and 0 from J; bases not matched to a gene: 8. Germline-derived CDR1 and CDR2 are MGHDK and SYGVNS. The length of the CDR3 is 17 residues. CDR3 DNA sequence: TGTGCCAGCAGTGGCCGGGACAGGAACCTCTCTGGAAACACCATATATTTT. As protein: CASSGRDRNLSGNTIYF.

This clone was counted between two and nine times. This chain uses TRBV6-5 with TRBJ1-1; a possible D gene is TRBD1 (5 bases). The V gene's germline CDR1 is MNHEY and CDR2 SVGAGI. V was trimmed by 6 bases and J by 4 bases, leaving 12 bases between them. The CDR3 spans 13 residues. The CDR3 nucleotides read TGTGCCAGCAGCTCCATGGGGGGCACTGAAGCTTTCTTT. Its translation: CASSSMGGTEAFF.

The J gene is TRBJ1-2, the V gene TRBV21-1; the table's TRBD1 call for D was not verified on the DNA. TRBV21-1 is a pseudogene segment. There are 15 residues in the CDR3. CDR3 sequence reads: CASSKRTPGYYGYTF. The CDR3 coding sequence is TGTGCCAGCAGCAAACGGACACCTGGTTATTATGGCTACACCTTC.

This clone was seen just once. The V gene is TRBV4-3, the J gene TRBJ1-1, with D unclear. The V and J ends lost 3 bases and 3 bases respectively, with 11 bases between them. Germline V gene lookup returns CDR1 LGHNA and CDR2 YSLEER. The CDR3 has 14 residues. CDR3 sequence reads: CASSQRSGYTEAFF. In DNA form, the CDR3 reads TGCGCCAGCAGCCAGAGGAGTGGATACACTGAAGCTTTCTTT.

The chain carries TRBV4-1 and TRBJ1-1; the D is unclear. Germline V gene sequence: CDR1 MGHRA, CDR2 YSYEKL. The CDR3 loop spans 15 amino acids. V was clipped by 0 bases and J by 9 bases, with 17 bases between them. The CDR3 spells CASSQDPGLRAKAFF. The CDR3 DNA follows: TGCGCCAGCAGCCAAGATCCGGGATTGAGGGCCAAAGCTTTCTTT.